This T cell receptor (beta chain) was retrieved from a study of shared clonotypes between healthy human individuals. TCRdb keeps only in-frame clones here, not all; method: immunoSEQ multiplex PCR. The repertoire holds some 2,500,000 clones, with roughly 92% as singletons. V lost 1 base, J lost 7 bases, and 11 bases lay in between. Germline V CDR1 and CDR2: LNHNV, YYDKDF (reference sequence). The CDR3 sequence is 14 residues long. This chain joins TRBV15 and TRBJ2-1; D gene unclear. Sequenced sample: naive CD4+ T cells from PBMCs. Subset denoted: CD45RA+ positively selected. The source of this sequence is a man aged 18 to 29 in good health. Some clones in this sample may be carry-over from other donors' samples. In DNA form, the CDR3 reads TGTGCCACCAGCAGAGCACAGCTCCGTAATGAGCAGTTCTTC. Its protein product is CATSRAQLRNEQFF.